What follows are 5 T cell receptor beta chains derived from one specimen sequenced in a study of cytomegalovirus exposure and HLA in healthy donors. Primers included in the PCR were 60 Vbeta and 13 Jbeta primers. Using immunoSEQ multiplex PCR, the repertoire was profiled, and TCRdb retains in-frame clones only, with some absent. The sample holds 70,000 or so clones; roughly four fifths are singletons and the top ten take more than 9.5%. Input material: PBMCs. These receptors were obtained from an older woman in good health and CMV-seropositive.

This rearrangement joins TRBV7-8 to TRBJ1-4; D possibly corresponds to TRBD1 (5 bases). CDR3 length: 16 residues. V lost 5 bases and J 5 bases, leaving 18 bases between the germline ends. CDR1 is SGHVS and CDR2 is FQNEAQ in the germline V gene. The CDR3 sequence: CASSPTWGEPNEKLFF. The DNA for the CDR3 is TGTGCCAGCAGCCCTACCTGGGGGGAACCCAATGAAAAACTGTTTTTT.

This clone was detected a few times. The chain recombines TRBV7-9 with TRBJ1-1, with D unclear. V was clipped by 1 base and J by 3 bases, with 6 bases between them. This CDR3 comprises 13 residues. Germline lookup yields CDR1 SEHNR and CDR2 FQNEAQ (reference sequence). The CDR3: CASSLDGDTEAFF. In DNA, the CDR3 is TGTGCCAGCAGCTTAGACGGGGACACTGAAGCTTTCTTT.

The chain has TRBV4-1 and TRBJ2-6; TRBD1 matches at 8 bases. The junction had 4 bases not matched to a gene; V was cut back by 8 bases and J by 4 bases. The CDR3 totals 14 residues. Germline assignment: CDR1 MGHRA and CDR2 YSYEKL. The CDR3 sequence: CASGQGTGANVLTF. As DNA, the CDR3 is TGCGCCAGCGGACAGGGAACCGGGGCCAACGTCCTGACTTTC.

A single count supports this clone. The chain recombines TRBV6-6 with TRBJ2-3; maybe TRBD1 (5 bases). Germline-derived CDR1 and CDR2 are MNHNY and SVGAGI (reference sequence). The CDR3 is 14 amino acids. V was shortened by 5 bases and J by 2 bases, with 11 bases between the two germline ends. CDR3 bases: TGTGCCAGCAGTCCCCAAGGGGACACAGATACGCAGTATTTT. Its translation: CASSPQGDTDTQYF.

CDR3 sequence: CASSFSGASTDTQYF. The CDR3 DNA reads TGCGCCAGCAGCTTTAGCGGGGCGAGCACAGATACGCAGTATTTT. The chain joins TRBV5-1 to TRBJ2-3; TRBD2 matches 8 bases. Trimming removed 2 bases from V and 0 bases from J; junction bases left unmatched: 2. Looked up from germline, CDR1 is SGHRS and CDR2 is YFSETQ. This CDR3 region has 15 residues.